This T cell receptor (beta chain) appears in the sequencing data of a study of low-dose radiotherapy and immunotherapy resistance in tumors. Whole-study context: Per fraction, Cohort 1 was given 0.5 Gy every 2 weeks, for a total of 6.5 Gy. Individuals in Cohort 2 had 1 Gy per fraction every two weeks, adding up to 13 Gy over 26 weeks.

This clonotype was observed many times. Time point given: after trial treatment. Treatment meaning: LDRT plus nivolumab, ipilimumab, low-dose cyclophosphamide and aspirin (RACIN trial). Eligibility required advanced solid tumors lacking tumor-infiltrating lymphocytes. V was shortened by 7 bases and J by 5 bases, with 26 bases between the two germline ends. Per germline, CDR1 DFQATT and CDR2 SNEGSKA (reference sequence). CDR3 length: 16 amino acids. TRAV- and TRBV-specific primers primed first-strand cDNA, covering alpha and beta chains. Using a constant-region primer together with a V-primer adapter, TCRs were subjected to around 20 PCR cycles of amplification. TCRdb fed the reads into MiXCR, producing one record per CDR3 protein. In the table there are 45,000 or so distinct CDR3 sequences, less than 30% of which are singletons.

This chain uses TRBV20-1 with TRBJ1-2; perhaps TRBD1 as D (6 bases). Sequenced material: PBMCs, taken after low-dose radiotherapy plus immunotherapy. The receptor was derived from a male donor with prostate cancer. The CDR3 region is CSVRIPGHDFAYGYTF. The CDR3 coding sequence is TGCAGTGTTCGCATACCGGGACACGATTTCGCTTATGGCTACACCTTC.